Presented here are 11 T cell receptor beta chains from one specimen sequenced in a study of blood T cell repertoires in COVID-19 (TCRdb year 2020). Library preparation employed the immunoSEQ multiplex PCR assay. The clones in this table, taken by TCRdb from immuneACCESS, are in-frame only. Not every clone is retained; where verified, under half of the shortfall comes from an unresolved V gene, and the cause of the rest is unknown. The sample profile shows around 16,000 clones; approximately 90% of them were found once. Jointly, the top ten make up 52% of the sample. The source material was peripheral blood. These receptors originate from a man in his sixties with acute or convalescent COVID-19.

V usage is TRBV28 and J usage is TRBJ1-5; D gene ambiguous. There are 14 residues in the CDR3. Germline-derived CDR1 and CDR2 are MDHEN and SYDVKM. The ends were cut back, 4 bases at V and 7 bases at J, with 14 bases in the middle. Here the CDR3 DNA reads TGTGCCAGCAGTTCCCTAAACAGTCGACAGCCCCAGCATTTT. Translated, it gives CASSSLNSRQPQHF.

This chain connects TRBV9 to TRBJ2-1; D possibly corresponds to TRBD2 (5 bases). The V end lost 0 bases, the J end lost 0 bases, and 10 bases lay between the germline ends. The CDR3 has 16 residues. Germline CDR1 is SGDLS and CDR2 is YYNGEE. The CDR3 spells CASSVGGLSSYNEQFF. In DNA form, the CDR3 reads TGTGCCAGCAGCGTAGGTGGACTCAGCTCCTACAATGAGCAGTTCTTC.

This clone has a single count. This chain links TRBV7-2 with TRBJ2-5; 10 bases line up with TRBD2. With 5 bases clipped from V and 1 base from J, the junction kept 7 bases outside the gene matches. This CDR3 is 16 amino acids long. The germline V gene has CDR1 SGHTA and CDR2 FQGNSA. CDR3 coding DNA: TGTGCCAGCAGCCCTAGCCTAGCGGGGGTCCAAGAGACCCAGTACTTC. Its translation: CASSPSLAGVQETQYF.

This rearrangement joins TRBV19 to TRBJ1-3; a possible D gene is TRBD1 (6 bases). CDR3 size: 15 residues. Germline loops: CDR1 LNHDA, CDR2 SQIVND (reference sequence). V lost 5 bases and J lost 4, with 15 bases in between. CDR3 sequence: CASSYRASPGNTIYF. CDR3 bases: TGTGCCAGTAGTTACAGGGCGAGCCCAGGAAACACCATATATTTT.

The chain combines TRBV6-2 or TRBV6-3 with TRBJ2-5; TRBD2 might be the D (6 bases). Germline values: CDR1 MNHEY, CDR2 SVGEGT. Trimming took 3 bases from V and 2 from J, leaving 13 bases between them. The CDR3 is made up of 15 amino acids. The CDR3 nucleotides are TGTGCCAGCAGTTATTTAGGGACTTTACAAGAGACCCAGTACTTC. Its protein is CASSYLGTLQETQYF.

V is TRBV10-3 and J is TRBJ1-4; D is perhaps TRBD1 (5 bases). With 5 bases removed from V and 3 bases from J, the gap between germline ends came to 10 bases. This CDR3 contains 14 residues. Germline V gene data show CDR1 as ENHRY and CDR2 as SYGVKD. CDR3 coding DNA: TGTGCCATCAGTTCGGGGGATTCTAATGAAAAACTGTTTTTT. Translation gives CAISSGDSNEKLFF.

This clone was counted only a few times. J is TRBJ1-2 and V is TRBV10-3; TRBD1 matches at 7 bases. With 2 bases clipped from V and 4 bases from J, the junction kept 19 bases outside the gene matches. From germline, CDR1 is ENHRY and CDR2 SYGVKD. The CDR3 sequence is 19 residues long. The CDR3 nucleotides read TGTGCCATCAGTGAGGCAACCCGGCCATCACGACAGGGAAGCTATGGCTACACCTTC. Its translation is CAISEATRPSRQGSYGYTF.

V and J are TRBV5-4 and TRBJ2-1; D is unresolved. Germline V gene data show CDR1 as SGHNT and CDR2 as YYREEE (reference sequence). CDR3 size: 14 residues. V lost 0 bases and J lost 2, with 6 bases in between. CDR3 region: CASSLGATYNEQFF. As DNA, the CDR3 is TGTGCCAGCAGCTTGGGGGCCACCTACAATGAGCAGTTCTTC.

This sequence joins TRBV28 and TRBJ1-3, with 9 bases aligning to TRBD1. The CDR3 runs to 20 residues. V was clipped by 4 bases and J by 0 bases; unmatched bases: 16. Germline loops: CDR1 MDHEN, CDR2 SYDVKM. Here the CDR3 DNA reads TGTGCCAGCAGTTCAGCCAAGACAGGGGGTCCCCTCCCCTCTGGAAACACCATATATTTT. Translating it yields CASSSAKTGGPLPSGNTIYF.

This clone appeared a single time. The chain joins TRBV30 to TRBJ2-5; TRBD1 aligns across 7 bases. CDR1 is GTSNPN and CDR2 is SVGIG in the germline V gene (reference sequence). This CDR3 contains 16 residues. The V segment lost 0 bases and the J segment 0 bases; nucleotides outside the gene matches: 7. CDR3 in amino acids: CAWSVSLTGDQETQYF. In DNA form, the CDR3 reads TGTGCCTGGAGTGTATCCCTCACAGGGGACCAAGAGACCCAGTACTTC.

This chain connects TRBV28 to TRBJ1-2, with a possible D match to TRBD1 (5 bases). V lost 6 bases and J 5 bases, leaving 16 bases between the germline ends. Germline V gene data show CDR1 as MDHEN and CDR2 as SYDVKM. The CDR3 totals 14 residues. The CDR3 DNA reads as TGTGCCAGCAGGAACCGGGGGGACGTATATGGCTACACCTTC. Translation gives CASRNRGDVYGYTF.